This T cell receptor (beta chain) was sequenced during a study of blood T cells in healthy people across ages. General study findings and limits: Donor CMV infection status was unknown, possibly confounding age-related changes in expanded clonotypes. The long-lived group displayed more naive CD4+ cells, plus higher diversity, than the aged donors did.

Then a second PCR, running roughly 7 to 11 cycles, was carried out with a sample-barcoded 5' primer and a J-beta primer mix. Each TCR beta cDNA got a 12-nucleotide random molecular identifier. TCRdb re-derived calls from the 5' RACE reads in MiXCR, one entry per CDR3 protein. The sample lists under 950,000 distinct CDR3 sequences, 22% occurring once. Germline loops: CDR1 MDHEN, CDR2 SYDVKM. V was trimmed by 6 bases and J by 0 bases, leaving 3 bases between them. The CDR3 spans 13 residues. Every donor provided ten milliliters of peripheral blood. This clonotype appeared many times. The antigen is undetermined.

The rearrangement uses TRBV28 and TRBJ1-6, with no clear D. This sequence originates from a man in his 70s in good health. The sequenced material came from blood. Here the CDR3 reads CASRGSYNSPLHF. The CDR3 DNA follows: TGTGCCAGCAGGGGCTCCTATAATTCACCCCTCCACTTT.